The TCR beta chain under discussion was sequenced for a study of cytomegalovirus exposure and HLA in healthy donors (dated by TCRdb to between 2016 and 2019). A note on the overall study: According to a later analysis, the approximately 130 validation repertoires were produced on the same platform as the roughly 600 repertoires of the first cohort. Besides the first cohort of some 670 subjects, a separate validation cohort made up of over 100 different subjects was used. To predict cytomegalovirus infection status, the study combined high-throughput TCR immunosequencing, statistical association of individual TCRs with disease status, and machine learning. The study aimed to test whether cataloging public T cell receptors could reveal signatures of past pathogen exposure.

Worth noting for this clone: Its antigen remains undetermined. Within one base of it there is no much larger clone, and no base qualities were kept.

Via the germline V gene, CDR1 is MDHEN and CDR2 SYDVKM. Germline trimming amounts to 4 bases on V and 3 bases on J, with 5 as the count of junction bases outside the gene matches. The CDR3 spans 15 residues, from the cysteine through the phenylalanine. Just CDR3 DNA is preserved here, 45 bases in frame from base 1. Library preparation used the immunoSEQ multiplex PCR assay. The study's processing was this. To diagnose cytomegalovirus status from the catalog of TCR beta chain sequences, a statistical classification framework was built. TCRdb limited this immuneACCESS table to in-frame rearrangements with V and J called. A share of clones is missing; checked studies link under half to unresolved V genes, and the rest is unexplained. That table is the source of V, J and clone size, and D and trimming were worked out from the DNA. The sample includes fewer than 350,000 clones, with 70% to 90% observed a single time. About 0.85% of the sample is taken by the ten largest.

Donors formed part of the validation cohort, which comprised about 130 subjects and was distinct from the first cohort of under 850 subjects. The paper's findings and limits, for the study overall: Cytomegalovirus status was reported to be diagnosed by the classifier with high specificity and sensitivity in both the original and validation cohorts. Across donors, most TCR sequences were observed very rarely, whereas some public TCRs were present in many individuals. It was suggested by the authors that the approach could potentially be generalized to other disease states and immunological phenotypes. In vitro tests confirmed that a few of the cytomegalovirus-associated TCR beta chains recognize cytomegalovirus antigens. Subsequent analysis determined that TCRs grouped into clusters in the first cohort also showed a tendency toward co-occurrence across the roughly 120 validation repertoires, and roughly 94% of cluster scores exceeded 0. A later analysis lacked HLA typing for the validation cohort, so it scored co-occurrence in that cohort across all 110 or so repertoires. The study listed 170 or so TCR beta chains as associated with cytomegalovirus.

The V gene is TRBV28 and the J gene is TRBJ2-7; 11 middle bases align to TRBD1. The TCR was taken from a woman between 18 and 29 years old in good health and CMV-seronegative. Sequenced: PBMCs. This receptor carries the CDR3 CASSSGQGGFYEQYF. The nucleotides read TGTGCCAGCAGTTCGGGACAGGGGGGATTCTACGAGCAGTACTTC.